Each of the 5 T cell receptor beta chains below was sequenced from the same sample in a study of Tregs in tolerant kidney transplant recipients. Using immunoSEQ multiplex PCR, the repertoire was profiled, and TCRdb retains in-frame clones only, with some absent. The repertoire consists of about 83,000 clones, with about 98% occurring once and the leading ten covering around 0.5%. Specimen: CD4+ T cells from blood, collected before the transplant. The receptors come from a human donor who received a combined kidney and bone marrow transplant.

The chain employs TRBV27 and TRBJ2-7, with 7 bases identical to TRBD1. With V trimmed by 5 bases and J by 5 bases, 18 bases remained unmatched. This CDR3 comprises 17 residues. CDR1 and CDR2 (germline): MNHEY, SMNVEV (reference sequence). The CDR3 nucleotides read TGTGCCAGCAGTCGAAGGAACAGGGGCCTGGTCGACCACGAGCAGTACTTC. It specifies CASSRRNRGLVDHEQYF.

The V call is TRBV7-2, the J call TRBJ2-7; tentative D call: TRBD1 (6 bases). V was pared by 5 bases and J by 2 bases, with 10 bases between. The CDR3 contains 13 residues. Germline V gives CDR1 SGHTA, CDR2 FQGNSA. CDR3 sequence reads: CASSPDSPYEQYF. Written as DNA, the CDR3 is TGTGCCAGCAGCCCGGACAGCCCCTACGAGCAGTACTTC.

This sequence joins TRBV19 and TRBJ2-3; tentative D call: TRBD1 (6 bases). V dropped 2 bases and J dropped 1 base, with 19 bases sitting between them. The CDR3 contains 18 residues. Germline V lookup: CDR1 LNHDA, CDR2 SQIVND (reference sequence). CDR3 region: CASSIRGKRRGGTDTQYF. CDR3 DNA: TGTGCCAGTAGTATAAGGGGGAAGCGCCGAGGAGGCACAGATACGCAGTATTTT.

This chain connects TRBV19 to TRBJ1-1, with 9 bases aligning to TRBD1. V dropped 6 bases and J dropped 4; count of bases not matched to a gene: 9. This CDR3 is 15 amino acids long. Germline values: CDR1 LNHDA, CDR2 SQIVND (reference sequence). This chain's CDR3 is CASRTPGTGRTEAFF. CDR3 in DNA: TGTGCCAGTAGGACCCCCGGGACAGGGCGCACTGAAGCTTTCTTT.

The CDR3 coding sequence is TGTGCCAGCAGCTCGGACTCGTGGGATGAAAAACTGTTTTTT. Encoded protein: CASSSDSWDEKLFF. The J gene is TRBJ1-4, the V gene TRBV5-4; no definite D call. Trimming stripped 3 bases from V and 6 bases from J, with 12 bases between. This CDR3 comprises 14 residues. CDR1 and CDR2 (germline): SGHNT, YYREEE (reference sequence).